Detailed here is one T cell receptor (beta chain). Its specificity is not known. This sample stems from a study of cytomegalovirus exposure and HLA in healthy donors. Study-level information: An early release of data contained 75 million to 90 million unique TCRs, which came from HLA-typed donors. Study-wide points: In vitro experiments confirmed that a few CMV-associated chains were specific for CMV antigens. Highly shared sequence variants in one cluster were likely a sequencing artifact. HLA restriction was apparent for most CMV-associated TCR beta chains in a later analysis.

PCR involved 60 Vbeta and 13 Jbeta primers. Here immunoSEQ multiplex PCR was the method, and the copy in TCRdb shows in-frame clones only, minus some. This sample has roughly 200,000 clones, with more than 75% found just once. Germline CDR1 SGHRS, CDR2 YFSETQ. V shed 1 base, J shed 2 bases, and the junction held 6 bases outside the gene matches. This CDR3 has 15 amino acids. Input material: PBMCs. The TCR was taken from a woman in her 30s in good health and CMV-seropositive. The V and J genes are TRBV5-1 and TRBJ2-7, with 7 bases fitting TRBD1. The CDR3 nucleotides are TGCGCCAGCAGCTTGTCATCCCAGGGGGCCTACGAGCAGTACTTC. This codes for CASSLSSQGAYEQYF.